Below are 26 T cell receptor beta chains sequenced from a single sample in a study of blood T cell repertoires in COVID-19. The method was immunoSEQ multiplex PCR; TCRdb's version includes in-frame clones alone and lacks a portion of them. The sample carries 310,000 or so clones, around nine tenths recorded once. The sequencing input was peripheral blood. These receptors were obtained from a woman aged 25 to 45 with COVID-19, enrolled during active disease.

The genes are TRBV7-8 and TRBJ1-2; D possibly corresponds to TRBD1 (5 bases). Trimming left V 4 bases short and J 2 bases short, with 11 bases between. The germline V gene has CDR1 SGHVS and CDR2 FQNEAQ. The CDR3 extends over 14 amino acids. CDR3 nucleotides: TGTGCCAGCAGCTCGACCCGACAGAACTATGGCTACACCTTC. The encoded protein is CASSSTRQNYGYTF.

The CDR3 spells CASSTQGAGNTIYF. The CDR3 DNA sequence: TGTGCCAGCAGTACACAGGGGGCTGGAAACACCATATATTTT. This chain links TRBV27 with TRBJ1-3, with TRBD1 matching 8 bases. The CDR3 contains 14 residues. The V gene's germline CDR1 is MNHEY and CDR2 SMNVEV (reference sequence). After removal of 5 bases from V and 2 bases from J, the junction contained 2 bases not matched to a gene.

This chain connects TRBV19 to TRBJ2-7; 8 bases align to TRBD1. With V trimmed by 5 bases and J by 7 bases, 10 bases remained unmatched. The CDR3 runs 14 residues. From germline, CDR1 is LNHDA and CDR2 SQIVND (reference sequence). The CDR3: CASSRTGLPGEQYF. The CDR3 bases are TGTGCCAGTAGTCGGACAGGGCTCCCGGGGGAGCAGTACTTC.

The V and J genes are TRBV10-3 and TRBJ1-4; D is possibly TRBD1 (5 bases). CDR1 is ENHRY, CDR2 SYGVKD, per germline. V dropped 0 bases and J dropped 6 bases, with 8 bases sitting between them. The CDR3 sequence is 14 residues long. Here the CDR3 reads CAISESGRDEKLFF. The CDR3 bases are TGTGCCATCAGTGAGTCCGGCAGGGATGAAAAACTGTTTTTT.

The chain recombines TRBV15 with TRBJ2-2, with D unclear. The CDR3 is 13 amino acids. The V end lost 5 bases, the J end lost 1 base, and 5 bases lay between the germline ends. Per the germline V gene, CDR1 is LNHNV and CDR2 is YYDKDF (reference sequence). The DNA for the CDR3 is TGTGCCACCAGCTCCGGGAACACCGGGGAGCTGTTTTTT. Protein product: CATSSGNTGELFF.

The chain employs TRBV6-4 and TRBJ2-3, with TRBD1 matching over 8 bases. The CDR3 totals 15 residues. Germline lookup yields CDR1 MRHNA and CDR2 SNTAGT. Trimming cost V 3 bases and J 3 bases; bases outside gene matches: 5. CDR3 DNA sequence: TGTGCCAGCAGTGAGGTGGACAGGGCTACAGATACGCAGTATTTT. Its protein product is CASSEVDRATDTQYF.

This chain links TRBV7-9 with TRBJ2-5; 9 positions match TRBD1. Looked up from germline, CDR1 is SEHNR and CDR2 is FQNEAQ (reference sequence). The CDR3 has 15 amino acids. V was pared by 1 base and J by 4 bases, with 4 bases of the junction left unmatched. The CDR3 is CASSLGDRVPETQYF. The CDR3, as DNA: TGTGCCAGCAGCTTAGGGGACAGGGTGCCAGAGACCCAGTACTTC.

The chain is built from TRBV30 and TRBJ2-1; a possible D gene is TRBD1 (5 bases). Germline lookup yields CDR1 GTSNPN and CDR2 SVGIG (reference sequence). The ends were cut back, 6 bases at V and 3 bases at J, with 6 bases in the middle. The CDR3 sequence is 11 residues long. The CDR3: CACTGYNEQFF. For the CDR3, the DNA is TGTGCCTGTACAGGCTACAATGAGCAGTTCTTC. Complete variable domain (other parts from reference TRBV30 and TRBJ2-1): SQTIHQWPATLVQPVGSPLSLECTVEGTSNPNLYWYRQAAGRGLQLLFYSVGIGQISSEVPQNLSASRPQDRQFILSSKKLLLSDSGFYLCACTGYNEQFFGPGTRLTVL.

The chain recombines TRBV7-3 with TRBJ2-7; D gene uncertain. Germline V gene data show CDR1 as SGHTA and CDR2 as FQGTGA. The CDR3 covers 15 residues. V gave up 1 base and J gave up 4 bases, with 14 bases separating them. CDR3 DNA: TGTGCCAGCAGCTTAAGTCATGCCCTGGCTTACGAGCAGTACTTC. It codes for CASSLSHALAYEQYF.

To note about this clone: The same CDR3 also results from other DNA sequences found in this sample. The chain couples TRBV6-5 to TRBJ1-1; D is possibly TRBD1 (5 bases). The CDR3 is made up of 13 amino acids. Trimming pared 6 bases from V and 1 base from J, leaving 9 bases between. Germline loops: CDR1 MNHEY, CDR2 SVGAGI. The CDR3 is CASSRQPNTEAFF. The CDR3 DNA sequence: TGTGCCAGCAGCCGACAGCCGAACACTGAAGCTTTCTTT.

The rearrangement links TRBV7-9 to TRBJ1-3, with 8 bases fitting TRBD1. This CDR3 has 14 residues. The germline CDR1 and CDR2 sequences are SEHNR and FQNEAQ (reference sequence). Unmatched junction bases numbered 1, after V lost 4 bases and J lost 2 bases. Here the CDR3 reads CASSSQGAGNTIYF. In nucleotides, the CDR3 is TGTGCCAGCAGCTCACAGGGGGCTGGAAACACCATATATTTT.

For the CDR3, the DNA is TGTGCCAGCAGTTACAGGAGGGGGGGTTACAATGAGCAGTTCTTC. Its translation is CASSYRRGGYNEQFF. The genes are TRBV6-2 or TRBV6-3 and TRBJ2-1, with D possibly being TRBD2 (7 bases). This CDR3 contains 15 residues. Germline V gives CDR1 MNHEY, CDR2 SVGEGT. Trimming stripped 2 bases from V and 4 bases from J, with 12 bases between.

This chain links TRBV19 with TRBJ2-7; the D gene is possibly TRBD2 (6 bases). The CDR3 length is 15 residues. V lost 5 bases to trimming and J lost 5 bases, with 19 bases between them. Germline lookup yields CDR1 LNHDA and CDR2 SQIVND (reference sequence). The CDR3 coding sequence is TGTGCCAGTAGTCGCCCTGGGCAGGGAGGCCACGAGCAGTACTTC. Amino acid sequence: CASSRPGQGGHEQYF. Drawing the rest from reference TRBV19 and TRBJ2-7, the complete variable domain is DGGITQSPKYLFRKEGQNVTLSCEQNLNHDAMYWYRQDPGQGLRLIYYSQIVNDFQKGDIAEGYSVSREKKESFPLTVTSAQKNPTAFYLCASSRPGQGGHEQYFGPGTRLTVT.

This clone occurred once. CDR3 bases: TGTGCCAGCAGTGAACCAGGGAGGACTGAAGCTTTCTTT. Protein: CASSEPGRTEAFF. The J gene is TRBJ1-1, the V gene TRBV25-1, with TRBD1 as a possible D gene (5 bases). V dropped 2 bases and J dropped 5 bases, with 9 bases sitting between them. CDR1 and CDR2 (germline): MGHDK, SYGVNS. The CDR3 consists of 13 residues.

The chain recombines TRBV10-3 with TRBJ2-6, with 7 nucleotides matching TRBD1. V lost 7 bases to trimming and J lost 0 bases; unmatched junction nucleotides: 9. The length of the CDR3 is 17 residues. The germline V gene has CDR1 ENHRY and CDR2 SYGVKD. CDR3 nucleotide sequence: TGTGCCATCACCCCGGGACAGACGTTCTCTGGGGCCAACGTCCTGACTTTC. It translates to CAITPGQTFSGANVLTF.

The J gene is TRBJ2-1, the V gene TRBV5-4; TRBD2 agrees at 9 bases. Germline CDR1 and CDR2: SGHNT and YYREEE (reference sequence). CDR3 length: 13 residues. The junction had 5 bases not matched to a gene; V was cut back by 5 bases and J by 8 bases. The CDR3 coding sequence is TGTGCCAGCAGGTCGACTAGCGGAGATGAGCAGTTCTTC. Amino acids: CASRSTSGDEQFF.

The chain is built from TRBV5-4 and TRBJ2-1; 12 nucleotides match TRBD2. Germline lookup yields CDR1 SGHNT and CDR2 YYREEE (reference sequence). The CDR3 consists of 17 residues. V lost 3 bases to trimming and J lost 2 bases; unmatched junction nucleotides: 6. CDR3 region: CASSSRTSGKTYNEQFF. Here the CDR3 DNA reads TGTGCCAGCAGCTCCCGGACTAGCGGGAAGACCTACAATGAGCAGTTCTTC.

This clone is a singleton in its sample. The V gene is TRBV11-3, the J gene TRBJ1-1; D may be TRBD1 (5 bases). The germline V gene encodes CDR1 SGHNT and CDR2 YENEEA. CDR3 length: 17 amino acids. Trimming left V 3 bases short and J 3 bases short, with 20 bases between. The CDR3 loop is CASSFFGRWGGDTEAFF. DNA of the CDR3: TGTGCCAGCAGCTTTTTCGGGCGCTGGGGAGGGGACACTGAAGCTTTCTTT.

This sequence joins TRBV2 and TRBJ2-3; 9 bases are shared with TRBD1. Per germline, CDR1 SNHLY and CDR2 FYNNEI. V dropped 3 bases and J dropped 1; count of bases not matched to a gene: 5. The CDR3 has 16 residues. The CDR3 coding sequence is TGTGCCAGCAGTGACCAAGACAGGGGGGGCACAGATACGCAGTATTTT. Translation: CASSDQDRGGTDTQYF.

The chain carries TRBV9 and TRBJ2-5; 8 nucleotides line up with TRBD1. V shed 0 bases, J shed 5 bases, and the junction held 9 bases outside the gene matches. Germline CDR1 SGDLS, CDR2 YYNGEE. The CDR3 extends over 16 amino acids. CDR3 region: CASSVGGQGWAETQYF. In DNA form, the CDR3 reads TGTGCCAGCAGCGTAGGAGGACAGGGCTGGGCGGAGACCCAGTACTTC.

The sample holds one count of this clone. This chain joins TRBV6-5 and TRBJ1-3; D is ambiguous. Germline V gene sequence: CDR1 MNHEY, CDR2 SVGAGI. This CDR3 comprises 15 residues. Trimming pared 6 bases from V and 2 bases from J, leaving 14 bases between. This chain's CDR3 is CASRGVWGAGNTIYF. As DNA, the CDR3 is TGTGCCAGCAGGGGTGTGTGGGGAGCTGGAAACACCATATATTTT.

This chain connects TRBV25-1 to TRBJ2-3, with 7 positions matching TRBD1. There are 14 residues in the CDR3. The trim removed 7 bases at V and 2 bases at J, leaving 6 bases unmatched. Germline assignment: CDR1 MGHDK and CDR2 SYGVNS. This CDR3 is CASTGTVNTDTQYF. In DNA, the CDR3 is TGTGCCAGCACCGGGACAGTCAACACAGATACGCAGTATTTT.

This chain links TRBV5-1 with TRBJ2-7; the D is unclear. The CDR3 runs to 14 residues. With 0 bases removed from V and 2 bases from J, the gap between germline ends came to 9 bases. Germline lookup yields CDR1 SGHRS and CDR2 YFSETQ. The CDR3 DNA follows: TGCGCCAGCAGCTTGGTACAGCCCCCCTACGAGCAGTACTTC. It codes for CASSLVQPPYEQYF.

The chain employs TRBV19 and TRBJ2-2; 9 nucleotides agree with TRBD2. The CDR3 runs 18 residues. The ends lost 5 bases at V and 0 bases at J; junction bases unmatched: 10. Germline V gives CDR1 LNHDA, CDR2 SQIVND (reference sequence). This chain's CDR3 is CASSESIAGAPNTGELFF. CDR3 DNA: TGTGCCAGTAGTGAATCGATAGCGGGGGCCCCGAACACCGGGGAGCTGTTTTTT.

V gene TRBV3-1 (or the pseudogene TRBV3-2) combines with J gene TRBJ2-3; TRBD2 matches 11 bases. J lost 4 bases, V lost 0 bases, and 3 bases had no gene match. The CDR3 has 16 amino acids. The germline gives CDR1 LGHDT, CDR2 YNNKEL (reference sequence). CDR3 sequence reads: CASSQELAGAADTQYF. Written as DNA, the CDR3 is TGTGCCAGCAGCCAAGAACTAGCGGGAGCGGCAGATACGCAGTATTTT.

The rearrangement joins TRBV24-1 to TRBJ2-3, with 12 bases that match TRBD2. From germline, CDR1 is KGHDR and CDR2 SFDVKD. V lost 5 bases and J lost 4; bases outside the gene matches: 3. This CDR3 contains 15 residues. The CDR3: CATSGASGRADTQYF. The CDR3 coding sequence is TGTGCCACCAGTGGGGCTAGCGGGAGGGCAGATACGCAGTATTTT.